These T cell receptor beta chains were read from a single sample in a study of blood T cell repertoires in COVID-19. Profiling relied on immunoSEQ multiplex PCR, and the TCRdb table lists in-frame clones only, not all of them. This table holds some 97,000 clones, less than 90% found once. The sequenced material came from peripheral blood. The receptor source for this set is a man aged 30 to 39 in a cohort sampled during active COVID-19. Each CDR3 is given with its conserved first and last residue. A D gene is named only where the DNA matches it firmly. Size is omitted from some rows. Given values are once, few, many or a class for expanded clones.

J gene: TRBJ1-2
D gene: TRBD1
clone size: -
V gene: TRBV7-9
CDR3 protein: CASSSGDRVPGYTF
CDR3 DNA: TGTGCCAGCAGCTCCGGGGACAGGGTGCCTGGCTACACCTTC

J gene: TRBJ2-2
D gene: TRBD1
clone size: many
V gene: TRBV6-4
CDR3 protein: CASSDSTGSTGELFF
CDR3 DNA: TGTGCCAGCAGTGACTCGACAGGGAGTACCGGGGAGCTGTTTTTT

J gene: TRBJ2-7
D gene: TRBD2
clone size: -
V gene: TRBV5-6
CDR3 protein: CASSGRGGRFQQYF
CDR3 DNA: TGTGCCAGCAGCGGCCGGGGGGGTCGTTTTCAGCAGTACTTC

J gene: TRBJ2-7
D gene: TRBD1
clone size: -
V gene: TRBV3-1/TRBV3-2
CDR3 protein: CASSQQTGRESSYEQYF
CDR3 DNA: TGTGCCAGCAGCCAACAGACAGGGAGAGAAAGCTCCTACGAGCAGTACTTC

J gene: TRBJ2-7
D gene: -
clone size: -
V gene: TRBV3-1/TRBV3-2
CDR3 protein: CASSEPGVRLYEQYF
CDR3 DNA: TGTGCCAGCAGTGAGCCCGGGGTACGATTGTACGAGCAGTACTTC

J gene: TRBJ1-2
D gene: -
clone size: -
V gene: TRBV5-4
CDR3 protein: CASSLGGTVSGANYGYTF
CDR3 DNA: TGTGCCAGCAGCTTGGGAGGGACTGTATCCGGAGCTAACTATGGCTACACCTTC

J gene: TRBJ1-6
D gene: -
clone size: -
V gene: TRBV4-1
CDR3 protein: CASSQAEGYNSPLHF
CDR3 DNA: TGCGCCAGCAGCCAGGCCGAGGGATATAATTCACCCCTCCACTTT

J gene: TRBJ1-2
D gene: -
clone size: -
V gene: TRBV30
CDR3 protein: CAWSGGRGVSGYTF
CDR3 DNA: TGTGCCTGGAGTGGAGGGCGGGGGGTCTCTGGCTACACCTTC

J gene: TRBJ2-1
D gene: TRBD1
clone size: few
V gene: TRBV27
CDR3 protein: CASSLPILVFRGWNEQFF
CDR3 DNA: TGTGCCAGCAGTTTACCAATATTAGTGTTCAGGGGGTGGAATGAGCAGTTCTTC

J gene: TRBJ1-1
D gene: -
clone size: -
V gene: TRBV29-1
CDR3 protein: CSVAPGLTNTEAFF
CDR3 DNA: TGCAGCGTGGCCCCGGGACTGACCAACACTGAAGCTTTCTTT

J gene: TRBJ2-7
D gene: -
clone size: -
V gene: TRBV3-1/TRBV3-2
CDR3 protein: CASSTGTRAYEQYF
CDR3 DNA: TGTGCCAGCAGCACAGGAACCCGGGCCTACGAGCAGTACTTC

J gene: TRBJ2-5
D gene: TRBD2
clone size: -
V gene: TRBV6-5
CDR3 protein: CASTGLAGQETQYF
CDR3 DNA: TGTGCCAGCACCGGACTAGCGGGGCAAGAGACCCAGTACTTC

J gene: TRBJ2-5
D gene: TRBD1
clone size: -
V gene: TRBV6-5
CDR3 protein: CASRPPGQGKTQYF
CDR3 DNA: TGTGCCAGCAGGCCTCCGGGACAGGGAAAGACCCAGTACTTC

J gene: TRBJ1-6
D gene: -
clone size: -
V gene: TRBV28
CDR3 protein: CASSPIGQLDSPLHF
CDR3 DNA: TGTGCCAGCAGTCCGATTGGACAGCTTGATTCACCCCTCCACTTT

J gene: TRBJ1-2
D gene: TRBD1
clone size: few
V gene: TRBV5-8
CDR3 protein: CASSFGTAAMSYTF
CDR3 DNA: TGTGCCAGCAGCTTCGGGACAGCCGCTATGAGCTACACCTTC

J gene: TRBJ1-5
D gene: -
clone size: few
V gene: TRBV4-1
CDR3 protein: CASSQLQGRPQHF
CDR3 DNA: TGCGCCAGCAGCCAGCTCCAGGGCCGGCCCCAGCATTTT

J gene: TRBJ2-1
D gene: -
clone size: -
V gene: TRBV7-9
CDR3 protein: CASSLDSSYNEQFF
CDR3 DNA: TGTGCCAGCAGCCTCGACAGTTCCTACAATGAGCAGTTCTTC

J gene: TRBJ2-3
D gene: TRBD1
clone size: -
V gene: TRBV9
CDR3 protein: CASSVAGTGTDTQYF
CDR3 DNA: TGTGCCAGCAGCGTAGCAGGGACAGGCACAGATACGCAGTATTTT

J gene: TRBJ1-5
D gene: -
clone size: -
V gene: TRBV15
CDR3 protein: CATSADPSQPQHF
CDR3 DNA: TGTGCCACCAGTGCTGACCCTAGTCAGCCCCAGCATTTT

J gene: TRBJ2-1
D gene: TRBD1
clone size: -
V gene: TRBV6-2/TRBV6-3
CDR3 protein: CASSYDTQGGLIGTTHNEQFF
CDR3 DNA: TGTGCCAGCAGTTACGATACGCAAGGGGGCCTTATCGGAACAACTCACAATGAGCAGTTCTTC

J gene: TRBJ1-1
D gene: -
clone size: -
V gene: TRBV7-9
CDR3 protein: CASSLGGRGTEAFF
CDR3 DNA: TGTGCCAGCAGCTTGGGGGGAAGAGGCACTGAAGCTTTCTTT

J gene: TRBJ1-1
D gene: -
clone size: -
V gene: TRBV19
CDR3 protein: CASREQGDTEAFF
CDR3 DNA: TGTGCCAGTAGGGAACAGGGTGACACTGAAGCTTTCTTT

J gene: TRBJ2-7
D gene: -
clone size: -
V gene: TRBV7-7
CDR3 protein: CASSPLQGSYEQYF
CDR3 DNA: TGTGCCAGCAGCCCCCTTCAGGGGTCCTACGAGCAGTACTTC

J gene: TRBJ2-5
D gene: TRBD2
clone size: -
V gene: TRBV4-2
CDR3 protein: CASSPQTSGQETQYF
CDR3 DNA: TGTGCCAGCAGCCCGCAGACTAGCGGTCAAGAGACCCAGTACTTC

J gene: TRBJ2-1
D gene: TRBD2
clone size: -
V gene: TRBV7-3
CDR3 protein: CASSLRGGSYNEQFF
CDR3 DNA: TGTGCCAGCAGCCTCCGGGGGGGCTCCTACAATGAGCAGTTCTTC

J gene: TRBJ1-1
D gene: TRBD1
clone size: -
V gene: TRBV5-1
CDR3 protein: CASSYRGTGRSTEAFF
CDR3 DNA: TGCGCCAGCAGCTACAGAGGGACAGGGCGAAGCACTGAAGCTTTCTTT

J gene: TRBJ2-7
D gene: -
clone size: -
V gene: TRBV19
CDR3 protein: CASSAAQGGPYEQYF
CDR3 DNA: TGTGCCAGTAGTGCAGCACAGGGTGGTCCCTACGAGCAGTACTTC

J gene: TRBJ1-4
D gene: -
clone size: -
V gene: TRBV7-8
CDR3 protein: CASSLDGGGRPQKLFF
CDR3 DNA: TGTGCCAGCAGCTTAGACGGTGGCGGCAGACCTCAAAAACTGTTTTTT

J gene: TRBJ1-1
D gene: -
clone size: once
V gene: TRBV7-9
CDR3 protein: CASTPEAMNTEAFF
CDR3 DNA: TGTGCCAGCACCCCGGAGGCCATGAACACTGAAGCTTTCTTT

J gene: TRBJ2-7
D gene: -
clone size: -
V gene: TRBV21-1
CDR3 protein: CASSKGGQGAYEQYF
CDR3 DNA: TGTGCCAGCAGCAAAGGGGGACAGGGGGCCTACGAGCAGTACTTC

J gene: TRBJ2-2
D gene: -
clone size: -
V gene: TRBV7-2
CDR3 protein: CASSLDNSRPGELFF
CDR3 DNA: TGTGCCAGCAGCTTAGATAATAGCCGTCCCGGGGAGCTGTTTTTT

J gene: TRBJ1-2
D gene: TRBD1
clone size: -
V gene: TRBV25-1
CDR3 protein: CASSSGQGAVGGYTF
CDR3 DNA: TGTGCCAGCAGTAGCGGACAGGGGGCTGTGGGAGGCTACACCTTC

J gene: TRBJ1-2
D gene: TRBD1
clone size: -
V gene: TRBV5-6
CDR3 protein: CASSFATGGAQGYTF
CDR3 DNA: TGTGCCAGCAGCTTCGCAACAGGGGGCGCACAGGGCTACACCTTC

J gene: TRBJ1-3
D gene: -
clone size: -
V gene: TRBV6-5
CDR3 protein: CASSQISSGNTIYF
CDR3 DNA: TGTGCCAGCAGTCAGATATCCTCTGGAAACACCATATATTTT

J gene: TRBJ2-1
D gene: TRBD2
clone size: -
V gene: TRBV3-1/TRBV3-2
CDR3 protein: CASSQRNVRLAGGPDYEQFF
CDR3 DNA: TGTGCCAGCAGCCAACGCAACGTCAGACTAGCGGGGGGGCCTGACTATGAGCAGTTCTTC

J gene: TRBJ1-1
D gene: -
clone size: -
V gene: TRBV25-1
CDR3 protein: CASSVGGDTEAFF
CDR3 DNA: TGTGCCAGCAGTGTCGGGGGGGACACTGAAGCTTTCTTT

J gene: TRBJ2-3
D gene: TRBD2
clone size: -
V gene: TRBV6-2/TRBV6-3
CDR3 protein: CASSQRGRTDTQYF
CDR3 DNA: TGTGCCAGCAGTCAGCGGGGCCGCACAGATACGCAGTATTTT

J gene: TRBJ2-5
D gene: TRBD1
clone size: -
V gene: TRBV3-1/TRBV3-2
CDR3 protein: CASRRQGQETQYF
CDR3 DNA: TGTGCCAGCAGGAGACAGGGACAAGAGACCCAGTACTTC

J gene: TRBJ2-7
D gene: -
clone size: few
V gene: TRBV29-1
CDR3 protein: CSVCFAWDLGASYEQYF
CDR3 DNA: TGCAGCGTTTGCTTTGCGTGGGACTTGGGAGCTTCCTACGAGCAGTACTTC

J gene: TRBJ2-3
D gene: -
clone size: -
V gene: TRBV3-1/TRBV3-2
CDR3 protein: CASSQQDTQYF
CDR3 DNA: TGTGCCAGCAGCCAACAAGATACGCAGTATTTT

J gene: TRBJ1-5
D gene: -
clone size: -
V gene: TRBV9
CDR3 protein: CASSAGLNSNQPQHF
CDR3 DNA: TGTGCCAGCAGCGCCGGACTGAATAGCAATCAGCCCCAGCATTTT

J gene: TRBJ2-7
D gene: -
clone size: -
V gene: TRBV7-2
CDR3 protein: CASSSSTGPYEQYF
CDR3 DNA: TGTGCCAGCAGCTCATCCACAGGGCCCTACGAGCAGTACTTC

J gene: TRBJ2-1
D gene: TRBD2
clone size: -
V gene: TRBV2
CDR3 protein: CASSESSGGANEQFF
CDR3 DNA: TGTGCCAGCAGCGAATCGAGCGGGGGGGCGAATGAGCAGTTCTTC